This passage covers 16 T cell receptor beta chains from one sample sequenced in a study of regulatory T cells in long-lasting Graves disease. The authors built TCR beta libraries using iRepertoire HTBI primers and Arm-PCR of CDR3 regions. TCRdb fed the multiplex PCR reads into MiXCR, producing one record per CDR3 protein. This table holds hundreds of thousands of distinct CDR3 sequences, roughly 14% found once. As for time point: newly diagnosed GD, antithyroid drugs for less than 3 months. PBMC-derived RNA was used for the TCR library. The sample was also linked to a second study, of T cells in Graves' hyperthyroidism and ophthalmopathy.

The specimen was peripheral blood mononuclear cells (PBMCs), collected at new diagnosis, from a patient treated with antithyroid drugs. The receptors were gathered from a man aged 25 to 40 with Graves disease.

In its sample, this clonotype was seen many times. The rearrangement uses TRBV20-1 and TRBJ2-3, with unresolved D. Germline lookup yields CDR1 DFQATT and CDR2 SNEGSKA (reference sequence). The CDR3 totals 14 residues. V was pared by 0 bases and J by 2 bases, with 9 bases between. The CDR3: CSAREGEVTDTQYF. The CDR3 DNA sequence: TGCAGTGCTAGAGAAGGAGAAGTCACAGATACGCAGTATTTT.

This clonotype was seen at least ten times. The chain uses TRBV29-1 and TRBJ2-5; the match to TRBD1 covers 7 bases. Per germline, CDR1 SQVTM and CDR2 ANQGSEA. CDR3 size: 14 residues. Trimming took 6 bases from V and 1 from J; bases not matched to a gene: 8. CDR3 bases: TGCAGCGTAGCCGGGACAGCTCGCCAAGAGACCCAGTACTTC. It codes for CSVAGTARQETQYF.

The chain recombines TRBV18 with TRBJ2-5, with D possibly TRBD1 on 5 matching bases. The V gene lost 3 bases and the J gene lost 4 bases, with 12 bases spanning the gap. This CDR3 comprises 14 residues. CDR1 and CDR2 from the germline V gene are KGHSH and LQKENI. CDR3 loop: CASSPKRGTETQYF. The CDR3 DNA reads as TGTGCCAGCTCACCCAAAAGGGGAACAGAGACCCAGTACTTC.

This clonotype appeared a few times. CDR3 nucleotide sequence: TGCAGTGCTAGCGTCCTAGGGGTCACAGATACGCAGTATTTT. Its protein is CSASVLGVTDTQYF. This rearrangement joins TRBV20-1 to TRBJ2-3, with D maybe TRBD1 (5 bases). CDR1 and CDR2 (germline): DFQATT, SNEGSKA (reference sequence). V dropped 3 bases and J dropped 2 bases, with 12 bases sitting between them. This CDR3 comprises 14 residues.

This clonotype occurred many times. This chain joins TRBV7-9 and TRBJ2-7; no clear D gene. The germline V gene encodes CDR1 SEHNR and CDR2 FQNEAQ (reference sequence). This CDR3 has 13 residues. The V and J ends lost 5 bases and 7 bases respectively, with 15 bases between them. The CDR3 bases are TGTGCCAGCAGCCAGCAAAGAGCTGGGGAGCAGTACTTC. Protein sequence: CASSQQRAGEQYF.

This clonotype was counted at least ten times. CDR3: CSVSGGGTDTQYF. CDR3 coding DNA: TGCAGCGTGTCCGGTGGGGGCACAGATACGCAGTATTTT. This chain joins TRBV29-1 and TRBJ2-3; no reliable D call. The CDR3 runs 13 residues. V dropped 6 bases and J dropped 1 base, with 11 bases sitting between them. Germline lookup yields CDR1 SQVTM and CDR2 ANQGSEA.

Comments on this clonotype: A read error may be the cause here, since a much bigger clone is one base away. This chain joins TRBV24-1 and TRBJ2-1; D gene ambiguous. With 5 bases removed from V and 8 bases from J, the gap between germline ends came to 12 bases. The CDR3 contains 13 residues. CDR1 and CDR2 (germline): KGHDR, SFDVKD. In DNA, the CDR3 is TGTGCCACCAGTGGGCAGAGAGGCGATGAGCAGTTCTTC. This gives the protein CATSGQRGDEQFF.

There are many counts of this clonotype. The J gene is TRBJ2-7, the V gene TRBV30; TRBD1 agrees at 8 bases. This CDR3 has 14 amino acids. V lost 4 bases and J lost 2; bases outside the gene matches: 7. Germline-derived CDR1 and CDR2 are GTSNPN and SVGIG (reference sequence). Written as DNA, the CDR3 is TGTGCCTGGACTTTACAGGGGGTAGCCTACGAGCAGTACTTC. Its translation is CAWTLQGVAYEQYF.

The chain carries TRBV7-9 and TRBJ2-7; D possibly uses TRBD1 or TRBD2 (6 bases each). From germline, CDR1 is SEHNR and CDR2 FQNEAQ (reference sequence). The CDR3 length is 15 residues. V lost 5 bases and J lost 7, with 21 bases in between. CDR3 in amino acids: CASSVYREVYEEQYF. CDR3 coding DNA: TGTGCCAGCAGCGTTTACAGGGAGGTTTACGAAGAGCAGTACTTC.

This clonotype appeared many times. The J gene is TRBJ1-2, the V gene TRBV12-3 or TRBV12-4, with D tentatively TRBD1 (5 bases). The CDR3 spans 14 residues. Trimming removed 5 bases at V and 8 bases at J, with 18 bases between. CDR3 DNA: TGTGCCAGCAGTCCCCAGGGCGCGGGTCGGGGCTACACCTTC. It specifies CASSPQGAGRGYTF.

At least ten counts were recorded for this clonotype. CDR3 DNA: TGCAGCGTTGAATGGGCAATGAACACTGAAGCTTTCTTT. Amino acids: CSVEWAMNTEAFF. The chain joins TRBV29-1 to TRBJ1-1; D gene uncertain. This CDR3 contains 13 residues. Trimming stripped 2 bases from V and 0 bases from J, with 7 bases between. Per germline, CDR1 SQVTM and CDR2 ANQGSEA.

This clonotype was picked up a small number of times. CDR3 amino acids: CASSLSGSSEQFF. In DNA, the CDR3 is TGCGCCAGCAGCCTTAGCGGGAGTAGTGAGCAGTTCTTC. The chain uses TRBV5-1 and TRBJ2-1, with TRBD2 matching over 9 bases. The V and J ends lost 4 bases and 9 bases, in that order; junction bases with no gene match: 5. The CDR3 sequence is 13 residues long. Per the germline V gene, CDR1 is SGHRS and CDR2 is YFSETQ.

This clonotype was observed many times. The V gene is TRBV29-1, the J gene TRBJ2-1; D uncertain. Germline CDR1 and CDR2: SQVTM and ANQGSEA. V was clipped by 6 bases and J by 9 bases, with 24 bases between them. CDR3 length: 15 residues. The DNA for the CDR3 is TGCAGCGTAGGCCCCCGGGCCCTTACCACGGGTGAGCAGTTCTTC. This translates into CSVGPRALTTGEQFF.

This clonotype was seen many times. The chain links TRBV29-1 to TRBJ2-3; weak D call: TRBD1 (5 bases). The tail of the sequence fits TRBJ2-7 better, so the J call may be wrong. Germline loops: CDR1 SQVTM, CDR2 ANQGSEA. The CDR3 runs to 14 residues. The CDR3 protein is CSVELGQGPLEQYF. The CDR3 region has the DNA TGCAGCGTTGAATTGGGGCAGGGTCCCCTCGAGCAGTACTTC.

This clonotype occurred many times. The chain has TRBV20-1 and TRBJ2-3; 14 positions match TRBD2. The germline gives CDR1 DFQATT, CDR2 SNEGSKA (reference sequence). V lost 6 bases and J lost 6; bases outside the gene matches: 11. The CDR3 is 16 residues long. The DNA for the CDR3 is TGCAGTGCACACGGGACTAGCGGGAGAATAATGGATACGCAGTATTTT. Translated: CSAHGTSGRIMDTQYF.

This clonotype was detected ten times or more. For the CDR3, the DNA is TGTGCCAGCAGTTTACACGGAGGGGCCTACAATGAGCAGTTCTTC. As protein: CASSLHGGAYNEQFF. The gene calls are TRBV27 and TRBJ2-1; weak D call: TRBD2 (6 bases). This CDR3 has 15 amino acids. The V gene lost 2 bases and the J gene lost 2 bases, with 10 bases spanning the gap. Per germline, CDR1 MNHEY and CDR2 SMNVEV (reference sequence).